The 18 T cell receptor beta chains listed next were all sequenced from one sample in a study of CD8 T cells in Susac syndrome. Random hexamers were used to reverse transcribe the RNA input (roughly 0.5 to 1 ug). One entry per CDR3 protein, called by TCRdb with MiXCR from the immunoSEQ multiplex PCR reads. Among approximately 220,000 distinct CDR3 sequences, approximately 95% were seen once, and the ten largest hold about 0.08%. Sequenced sample: CD4+ T cells from PBMCs. These receptors came from a human donor with multiple sclerosis.

This chain joins TRBV5-6 and TRBJ2-3; 10 positions match TRBD1. The CDR3 sequence is 14 residues long. J lost 6 bases, V lost 3 bases, and 4 bases had no gene match. From germline, CDR1 is SGHDT and CDR2 YYEEEE. Here the CDR3 DNA reads TGTGCCAGCAGCTCCGGGACAGGGGCCGATACGCAGTATTTT. Translated, it gives CASSSGTGADTQYF.

The rearrangement joins TRBV25-1 to TRBJ2-1; D tentatively fits TRBD1 or TRBD2 (6 bases each). V lost 5 bases to trimming and J lost 4 bases, with 15 bases between them. Germline assignment: CDR1 MGHDK and CDR2 SYGVNS. The CDR3 extends over 15 amino acids. CDR3 DNA sequence: TGTGCCAGCAGTCTAAGGGGGGCACGTTACAATGAGCAGTTCTTC. Its translation is CASSLRGARYNEQFF.

The V and J genes are TRBV11-2 and TRBJ2-5; 7 bases are a match to TRBD1. The V segment lost 5 bases and the J segment 0 bases; nucleotides outside the gene matches: 12. CDR1 and CDR2 (germline): SGHAT, FQNNGV. This CDR3 has 17 residues. The CDR3 spells CASSRLGTAEYQETQYF. CDR3 coding DNA: TGTGCCAGCAGCCGCCTGGGGACAGCGGAATACCAAGAGACCCAGTACTTC. The full variable domain, completed using reference TRBV11-2 and TRBJ2-5, is EAGVAQSPRYKIIEKRQSVAFWCNPISGHATLYWYQQILGQGPKLLIQFQNNGVVDDSQLPKDRFSAERLKGVDSTLKIQPAKLEDSAVYLCASSRLGTAEYQETQYFGPGTRLLVL.

This clonotype was found once. The chain couples TRBV30 to TRBJ2-1; 8 nucleotides line up with TRBD2. Looked up from germline, CDR1 is GTSNPN and CDR2 is SVGIG (reference sequence). The CDR3 is 14 amino acids. V shed 8 bases and J 0 bases; nucleotides not matched to a gene: 6. The CDR3 DNA follows: TGTGCCACCGAGCGGGGGACCTCCTACAATGAGCAGTTCTTC. It encodes CATERGTSYNEQFF.

The genes are TRBV12-3 or TRBV12-4 and TRBJ2-3, with D hard to call. The V end lost 6 bases, the J end lost 5 bases, and 15 bases lay between the germline ends. This CDR3 has 14 amino acids. The CDR3 nucleotides read TGTGCCAGCAGGAGACCCGGTTTGGGAGATACGCAGTATTTT. Translated: CASRRPGLGDTQYF.

The J gene is TRBJ2-3, the V gene TRBV29-1; 8 positions agree with TRBD1. CDR1 is SQVTM and CDR2 is ANQGSEA in the germline V gene. This CDR3 comprises 13 residues. V trimming: 6 bases; J trimming: 2 bases; junction bases outside the gene matches: 4. DNA for the CDR3: TGCAGCGTCAGGGGGCGCTTCACAGATACGCAGTATTTT. It is translated as CSVRGRFTDTQYF.

This chain connects TRBV3-1 to TRBJ1-1, with D possibly matching TRBD1 (5 bases). V lost 2 bases to trimming and J lost 5 bases, with 18 bases between them. The CDR3 has 16 residues. Looked up from germline, CDR1 is LGHDT and CDR2 is YNNKEL (reference sequence). The CDR3 nucleotides are TGTGCCAGCAGCCAAATACCCCAGGGCCGGGGAACTGAAGCTTTCTTT. Translated: CASSQIPQGRGTEAFF.

The rearrangement links TRBV27 to TRBJ1-6, with D possibly matching TRBD1 (6 bases). The germline CDR1 and CDR2 sequences are MNHEY and SMNVEV (reference sequence). Trimming shortened V by 6 bases and J by 7 bases, and 16 bases separated the two germline ends. The CDR3 extends over 15 amino acids. CDR3 bases: TGTGCCAGCAGCCGTAACAGGGCTACGAATTCACCCCTCCACTTT. As protein: CASSRNRATNSPLHF.

The V call is TRBV7-9, the J call TRBJ1-1; 9 bases align to TRBD1. V lost 5 bases, J lost 1 base, and 11 bases stayed unmatched. This CDR3 has 17 amino acids. Germline CDR1 and CDR2: SEHNR and FQNEAQ (reference sequence). For the CDR3, the DNA is TGTGCCAGCAGCGTTATGGACAGGGGACAATCGAACACTGAAGCTTTCTTT. Residues: CASSVMDRGQSNTEAFF.

The V and J genes are TRBV7-9 and TRBJ2-7; possibly TRBD2 for D (5 bases). This CDR3 region has 12 residues. CDR1 and CDR2 from the germline V gene are SEHNR and FQNEAQ (reference sequence). The ends were cut back, 7 bases at V and 5 bases at J, with 12 bases in the middle. The CDR3 loop reads CASIGRNNEQYF. CDR3 nucleotides: TGTGCCAGCATAGGGAGAAACAACGAGCAGTACTTC.

The chain links TRBV29-1 to TRBJ1-2, with a possible D match to TRBD1 (6 bases). CDR1 and CDR2 from the germline V gene are SQVTM and ANQGSEA. The length of the CDR3 is 13 residues. V was cut by 7 bases and J by 4 bases, with 16 bases left in between. In DNA, the CDR3 is TGCAGCGCCCCAACCGGAGGGGGCTATGGCTACACCTTC. It encodes CSAPTGGGYGYTF.

This clonotype was found a few times. The rearrangement uses TRBV29-1 and TRBJ2-3; TRBD2 matches at 9 bases. CDR1 is SQVTM and CDR2 is ANQGSEA in the germline V gene. V gave up 4 bases and J gave up 0 bases; unmatched junction bases: 5. The CDR3 covers 15 residues. DNA for the CDR3: TGCAGCGTTGCGGGAGCGGGGGGTAGCACAGATACGCAGTATTTT. As protein: CSVAGAGGSTDTQYF.

V and J are TRBV30 and TRBJ1-6, with D hard to call. The germline V gene has CDR1 GTSNPN and CDR2 SVGIG (reference sequence). Between the trimmed V and J ends, which lost 1 base and 7 bases, there was a span of 11 bases. The CDR3 has 14 residues. The chain's CDR3 is CAWSGSGRNSPLHF. The CDR3 DNA reads TGTGCCTGGAGTGGGTCTGGACGGAATTCACCCCTCCACTTT.

J is TRBJ1-4 and V is TRBV25-1; perhaps TRBD1 as D (6 bases). V was cut by 1 base and J by 2 bases, with 8 bases left in between. The CDR3 spans 15 residues. Germline lookup yields CDR1 MGHDK and CDR2 SYGVNS. The CDR3 is CASSEFGGTNEKLFF. In DNA, the CDR3 is TGTGCCAGCAGTGAATTCGGGGGCACTAATGAAAAACTGTTTTTT. The full variable domain, in which reference TRBV25-1 and TRBJ1-4 provide the parts outside the CDR3, is EADIYQTPRYLVIGTGKKITLECSQTMGHDKMYWYQQDPGMELHLIHYSYGVNSTEKGDLSSESTVSRIRTEHFPLTLESARPSHTSQYLCASSEFGGTNEKLFFGSGTQLSVL.

The chain recombines TRBV20-1 with TRBJ2-3; no clear D. The CDR3 has 13 amino acids. The V end was cut by 7 bases, the J end by 14 bases, with 25 bases between. The germline gives CDR1 DFQATT, CDR2 SNEGSKA (reference sequence). CDR3 nucleotides: TGCAGTGTAGCCTTCAAAGCTACCCGAGAACGGTATTTT. Its protein is CSVAFKATRERYF.

The chain carries TRBV5-1 and TRBJ2-5; no reliable D call. V dropped 6 bases and J dropped 1 base, with 4 bases sitting between them. This CDR3 has 11 residues. Germline assignment: CDR1 SGHRS and CDR2 YFSETQ. The CDR3 is CASKTQETQYF. The DNA of the CDR3 is TGCGCCAGCAAAACCCAAGAGACCCAGTACTTC.

The CDR3 nucleotides are TGCGCCAGCAGCTTGGATGCAGAGAACACTGAAGCTTTCTTT. Its protein is CASSLDAENTEAFF. The rearrangement uses TRBV5-1 and TRBJ1-1; D uncertain. Germline CDR1 reads SGHRS; CDR2 reads YFSETQ. The V and J ends lost 0 bases and 1 base respectively, with 7 bases between them. CDR3 length equals 14 residues.

DNA of the CDR3: TGTGCCAGCAGCCCGAAGCGGGGGGGCCAGACGCAGTATTTT. The encoded protein is CASSPKRGGQTQYF. The chain employs TRBV27 and TRBJ2-3; 10 bases map to TRBD2. Losses at the gene ends were 6 bases for V and 9 bases for J; bases not matched to a gene: 9. CDR1 MNHEY and CDR2 SMNVEV come from the germline V gene (reference sequence). The CDR3 length is 14 residues.